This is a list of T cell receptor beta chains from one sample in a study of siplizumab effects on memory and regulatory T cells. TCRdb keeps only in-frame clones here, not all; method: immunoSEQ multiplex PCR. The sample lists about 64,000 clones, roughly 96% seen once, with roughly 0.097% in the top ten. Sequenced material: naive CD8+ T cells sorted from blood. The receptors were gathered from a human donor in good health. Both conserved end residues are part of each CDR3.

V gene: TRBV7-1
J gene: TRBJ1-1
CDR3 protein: CASSLGDRKAFF

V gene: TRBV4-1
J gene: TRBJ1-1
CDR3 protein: CASSQVPGGDTEAFF

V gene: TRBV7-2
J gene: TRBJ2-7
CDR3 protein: CASSFYIGGQGSDEQYF

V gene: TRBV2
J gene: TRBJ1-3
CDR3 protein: CASFLDFGNTIYF

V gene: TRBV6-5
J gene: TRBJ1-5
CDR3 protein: CASSEGADQPQHF

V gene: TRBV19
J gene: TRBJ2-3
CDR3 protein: CASSMSSGADTQYF

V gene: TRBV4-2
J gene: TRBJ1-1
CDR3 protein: CASSQDTGVSVRVEAFF

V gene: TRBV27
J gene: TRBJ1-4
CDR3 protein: CASTSTDFLGEKLFF

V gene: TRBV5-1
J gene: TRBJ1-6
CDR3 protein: CASSPAGGADSPLHF

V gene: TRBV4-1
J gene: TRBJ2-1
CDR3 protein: CASSPLAGGYNEQFF

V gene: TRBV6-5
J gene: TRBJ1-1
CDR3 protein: CASSYVNSNTEAFF

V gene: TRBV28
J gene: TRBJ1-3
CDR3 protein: CASTPWDSGNTIYF

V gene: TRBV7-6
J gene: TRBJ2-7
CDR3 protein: CASSLAGGSYEQYF

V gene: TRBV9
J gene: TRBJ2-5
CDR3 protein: CASSASGGPGETQYF

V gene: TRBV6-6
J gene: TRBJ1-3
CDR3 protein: CASSYLDTERTIYF

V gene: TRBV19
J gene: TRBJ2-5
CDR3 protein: CASTGPNEETQYF

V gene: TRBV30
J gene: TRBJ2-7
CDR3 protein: CAWTDYRGSPYEQYF

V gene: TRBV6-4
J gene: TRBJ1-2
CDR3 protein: CARIRQGRDGYTF

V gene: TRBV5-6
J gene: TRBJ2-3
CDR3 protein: CASSFPNGGYTDTQYF

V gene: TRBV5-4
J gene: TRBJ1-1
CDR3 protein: CASSLADRDTEAFF

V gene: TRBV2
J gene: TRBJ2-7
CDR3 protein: CASTLGTSLGQYF

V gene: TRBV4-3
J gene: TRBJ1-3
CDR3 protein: CASSQDRGQGGNTIYF

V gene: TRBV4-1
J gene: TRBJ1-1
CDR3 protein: CASSYGQGGFEAFF

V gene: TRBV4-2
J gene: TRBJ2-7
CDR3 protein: CASSQEWASGSYEQYF